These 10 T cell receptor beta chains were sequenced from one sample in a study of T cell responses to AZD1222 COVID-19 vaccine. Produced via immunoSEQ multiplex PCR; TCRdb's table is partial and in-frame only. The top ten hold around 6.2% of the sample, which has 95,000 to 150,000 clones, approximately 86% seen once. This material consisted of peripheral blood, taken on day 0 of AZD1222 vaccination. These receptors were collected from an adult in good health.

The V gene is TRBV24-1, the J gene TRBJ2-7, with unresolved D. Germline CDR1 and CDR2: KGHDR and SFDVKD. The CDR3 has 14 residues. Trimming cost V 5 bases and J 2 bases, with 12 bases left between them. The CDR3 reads CATSAAVSPYEQYF. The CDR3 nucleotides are TGTGCCACCAGTGCGGCAGTAAGCCCCTACGAGCAGTACTTC.

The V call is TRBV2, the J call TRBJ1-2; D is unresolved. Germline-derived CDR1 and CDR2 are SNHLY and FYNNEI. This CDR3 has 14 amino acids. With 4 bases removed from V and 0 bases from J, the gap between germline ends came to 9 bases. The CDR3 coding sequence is TGTGCCAGCAGTGCCGCCTCAGCTAACTATGGCTACACCTTC. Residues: CASSAASANYGYTF. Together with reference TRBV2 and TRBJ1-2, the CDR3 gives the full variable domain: EPEVTQTPSHQVTQMGQEVILRCVPISNHLYFYWYRQILGQKVEFLVSFYNNEISEKSEIFDDQFSVERPDGSNFTLKIRSTKLEDSAMYFCASSAASANYGYTFGSGTRLTVV.

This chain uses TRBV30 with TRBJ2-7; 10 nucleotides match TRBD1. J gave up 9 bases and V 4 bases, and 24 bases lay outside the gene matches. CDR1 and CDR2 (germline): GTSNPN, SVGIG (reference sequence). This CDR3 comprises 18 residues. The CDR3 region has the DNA TGTGCCTGGACTCCCGGGACAGGGGAGTCTAGGATCGTCTACAGGCAGTACTTC. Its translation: CAWTPGTGESRIVYRQYF.

CDR3 in amino acids: CAIGFTDTQYF. For the CDR3, the DNA is TGTGCCATAGGATTTACAGATACGCAGTATTTT. The chain is built from TRBV10-3 and TRBJ2-3; the D is unclear. CDR1 is ENHRY, CDR2 SYGVKD, per germline. V was clipped by 9 bases and J by 3 bases, with 7 bases between them. The CDR3 totals 11 residues.

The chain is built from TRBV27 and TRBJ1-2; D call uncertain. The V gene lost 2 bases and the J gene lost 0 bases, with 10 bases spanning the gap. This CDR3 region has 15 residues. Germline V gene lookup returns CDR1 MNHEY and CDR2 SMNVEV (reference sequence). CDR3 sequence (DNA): TGTGCCAGCAGTTTACGGCCAGCTCCTAACTATGGCTACACCTTC. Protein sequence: CASSLRPAPNYGYTF.

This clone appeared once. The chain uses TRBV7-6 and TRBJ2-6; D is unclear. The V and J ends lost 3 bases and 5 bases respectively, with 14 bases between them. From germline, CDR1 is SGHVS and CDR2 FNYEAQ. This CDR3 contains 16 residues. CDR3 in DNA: TGTGCCAGCAGCTTCGAAGCAAGCCAAAGGGCCAACGTCCTGACTTTC. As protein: CASSFEASQRANVLTF.

The CDR3 protein is CASSQGDGSNQPQHF. The DNA of the CDR3 is TGTGCCAGCAGCCAAGGGGACGGTAGCAATCAGCCCCAGCATTTT. The chain has TRBV4-2 and TRBJ1-5; tentative D call: TRBD1 (5 bases). Germline CDR1 is LGHNA and CDR2 is YNFKEQ. With 1 base removed from V and 0 bases from J, the gap between germline ends came to 7 bases. The CDR3 totals 15 residues.

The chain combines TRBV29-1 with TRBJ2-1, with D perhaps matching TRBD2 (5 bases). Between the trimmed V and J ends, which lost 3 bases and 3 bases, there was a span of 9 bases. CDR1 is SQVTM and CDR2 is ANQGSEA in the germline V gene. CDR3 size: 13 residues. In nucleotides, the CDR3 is TGCAGCGTTGACCTACGGGACTACAATGAGCAGTTCTTC. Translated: CSVDLRDYNEQFF.

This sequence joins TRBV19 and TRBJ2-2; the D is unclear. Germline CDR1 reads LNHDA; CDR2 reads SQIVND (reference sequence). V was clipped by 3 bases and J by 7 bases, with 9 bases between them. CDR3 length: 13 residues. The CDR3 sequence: CASSIGVGGELFF. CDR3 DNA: TGTGCCAGTAGTATTGGCGTCGGCGGGGAGCTGTTTTTT.

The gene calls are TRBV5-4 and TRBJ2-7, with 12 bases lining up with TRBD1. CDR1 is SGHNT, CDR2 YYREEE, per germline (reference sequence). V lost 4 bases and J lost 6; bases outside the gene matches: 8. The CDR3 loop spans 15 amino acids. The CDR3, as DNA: TGTGCCAGCAGCCGGGGTGGGACAGGGGGCGGCGAGCAGTACTTC. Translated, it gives CASSRGGTGGGEQYF.